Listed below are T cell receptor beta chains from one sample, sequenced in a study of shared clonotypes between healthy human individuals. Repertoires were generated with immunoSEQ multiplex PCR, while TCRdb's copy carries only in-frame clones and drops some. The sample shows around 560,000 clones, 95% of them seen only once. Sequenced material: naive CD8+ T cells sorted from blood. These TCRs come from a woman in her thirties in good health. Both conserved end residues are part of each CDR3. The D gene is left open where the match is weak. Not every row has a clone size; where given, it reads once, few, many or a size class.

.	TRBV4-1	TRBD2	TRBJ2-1	TGCGCCAGCAGCCAAGGAGCGGGAACGTACAATGAGCAGTTCTTC	CASSQGAGTYNEQFF
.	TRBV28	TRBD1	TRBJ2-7	TGTGCCAGCAGCGACGGACAGGGAAAGTTCGAGCAGTACTTC	CASSDGQGKFEQYF
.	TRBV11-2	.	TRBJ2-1	TGTGCCAGCAGCTTCTGGGGTGGCTACAATGAGCAGTTCTTC	CASSFWGGYNEQFF
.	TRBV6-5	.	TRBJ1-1	TGTGCCAGCAGTTACTCGGAAGGGGGGACTGAAGCTTTCTTT	CASSYSEGGTEAFF
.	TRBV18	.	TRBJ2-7	TGTGCCAGCTCAGACGGGACAAGCTACGAGCAGTACTTC	CASSDGTSYEQYF
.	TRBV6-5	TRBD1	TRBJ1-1	TGTGCCAGCAAAGGGGGCTACACTGAAGCTTTCTTT	CASKGGYTEAFF
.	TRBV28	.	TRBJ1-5	TGTGCCAGCAGTTTAATCGACAGAAGCAATCAGCCCCAGCATTTT	CASSLIDRSNQPQHF
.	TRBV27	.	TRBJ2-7	TGTGCCAGCAGTCCTGTTGGGACTCCCGACGGCGAGCAGTACTTC	CASSPVGTPDGEQYF
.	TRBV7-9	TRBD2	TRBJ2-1	TGTGCCAGCAGCACGACGACTAGCCGCTACAATGAGCAGTTCTTC	CASSTTTSRYNEQFF
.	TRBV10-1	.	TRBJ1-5	TGCGCCCCCTCCCTTGATGGCAATCAGCCCCAGCATTTT	CAPSLDGNQPQHF
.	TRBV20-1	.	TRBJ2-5	TGCAGTGCTAGCATAGGGGAGACCCAGTACTTC	CSASIGETQYF
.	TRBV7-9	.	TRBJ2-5	TGTGCCAGCAGCGACAGTCCAGAGGAGCAGTACTTC	CASSDSPEEQYF
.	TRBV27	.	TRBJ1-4	TGTGCCAGCAGTTTACTAGGGACTAATGAAAAACTGTTTTTT	CASSLLGTNEKLFF
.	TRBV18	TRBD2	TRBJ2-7	TGTGCCAGCTCACCCCTAGCGGGAGAACGGAAAGGGTCCTACGAGCAGTACTTC	CASSPLAGERKGSYEQYF
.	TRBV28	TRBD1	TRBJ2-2	TGTGCCAGCAGTTTCCCAACAGGGGGTGACTATACCGGGGAGCTGTTTTTT	CASSFPTGGDYTGELFF
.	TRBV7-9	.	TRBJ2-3	TGTGCCAGCAGCTTATCGAGGGGCAGGGGTAAGGATACGCAGTATTTT	CASSLSRGRGKDTQYF
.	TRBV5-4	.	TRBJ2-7	TGTGCCAGCACCGGGGACGGGGTTTGGGACGAGCAGTACTTC	CASTGDGVWDEQYF
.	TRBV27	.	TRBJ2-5	TGTGCCAGCAGTCTAATGGAGGGGGCGGAGACCCAGTACTTC	CASSLMEGAETQYF
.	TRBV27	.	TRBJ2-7	TGTGCCAGCAGTGATAGGCTTTCCTACGAGCAGTACTTC	CASSDRLSYEQYF
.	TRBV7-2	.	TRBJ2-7	TGTGCCAGCAGCTTATCTCCCTACGAGCAGTACTTC	CASSLSPYEQYF
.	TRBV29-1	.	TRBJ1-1	TGCAGCGCCGAACATACGGGGTATGAAGCTTTCTTT	CSAEHTGYEAFF
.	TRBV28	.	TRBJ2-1	TGTGCCAGCGGTGAGGGTAATGAGCAGTTCTTC	CASGEGNEQFF
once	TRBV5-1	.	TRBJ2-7	TGCGCCAGCAGCTTGGTTAGGGGCAGCGACGAGCAGTACTTC	CASSLVRGSDEQYF
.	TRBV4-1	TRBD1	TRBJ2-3	TGCGCCAGCAGCCAAGAATTCGACAGGGGGCCGGATACGCAGTATTTT	CASSQEFDRGPDTQYF
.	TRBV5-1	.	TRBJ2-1	TGCGCCAGCAGCTTGGTATGGGACAAAAAATACAATGAGCAGTTCTTC	CASSLVWDKKYNEQFF
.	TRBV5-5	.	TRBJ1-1	TGTGCCAGCAGCTCCGGCCGAGGGGAGGCTGAAGCTTTCTTT	CASSSGRGEAEAFF
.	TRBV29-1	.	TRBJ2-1	TGCAGCGTTGAAGATCTTCCGGGTTCTTCATACTACAATGAGCAGTTCTTC	CSVEDLPGSSYYNEQFF
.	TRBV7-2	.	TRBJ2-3	TGTGCCAGCAGCTTAGTCACGGGGAGCACAGATACGCAGTATTTT	CASSLVTGSTDTQYF
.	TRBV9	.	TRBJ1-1	TGTGCCAGCACCAACGTGGGGAACACTGAAGCTTTCTTT	CASTNVGNTEAFF
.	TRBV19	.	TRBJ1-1	TGTGCCAGTAGTACAGGGGAACTCAACACTGAAGCTTTCTTT	CASSTGELNTEAFF
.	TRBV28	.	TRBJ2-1	TGTGCCAGCACAACGATGGGGGGGCATCCCTCCTACAATGAGCAGTTCTTC	CASTTMGGHPSYNEQFF
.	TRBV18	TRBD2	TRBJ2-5	TGTGCCAGCTCACCGCCGGGACTAGCGGGAGGGCCCCAAGAGACCCAGTACTTC	CASSPPGLAGGPQETQYF
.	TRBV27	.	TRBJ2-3	TGTGCCAGCAGTTTGGCGGGGTCCGATACGCAGTATTTT	CASSLAGSDTQYF
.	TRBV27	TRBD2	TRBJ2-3	TGTGCCACGGGGTCGGGTATAGCGGGATATCCCACAGATACGCAGTATTTT	CATGSGIAGYPTDTQYF
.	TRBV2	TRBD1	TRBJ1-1	TGTGCCAGCAGCGACAGGGGGCCCAAGGAAGCTTTCTTT	CASSDRGPKEAFF
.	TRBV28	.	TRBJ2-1	TGTGCCAGCAGTTTTAGGATGCGGTCCCGGGGGTATGAGCAGTTCTTC	CASSFRMRSRGYEQFF
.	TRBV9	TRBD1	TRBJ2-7	TGTGCCAGCGGACCGGGACAGGGCATTTACGAGCAGTACTTC	CASGPGQGIYEQYF
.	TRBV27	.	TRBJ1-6	TGTGCCAGCAGTTTATCTTGGGGAAAGAGCTCCTATAATTCACCCCTCCACTTT	CASSLSWGKSSYNSPLHF
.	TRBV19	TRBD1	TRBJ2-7	TGTGCCAGTAGGGATAGAGGACAGGTGAACGAGCAGTACTTC	CASRDRGQVNEQYF
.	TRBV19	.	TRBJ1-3	TGTGCCAGTAGTCCCACGCCACAAACTGGAAACACCATATATTTT	CASSPTPQTGNTIYF
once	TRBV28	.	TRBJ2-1	TGTGCCAGCAGTTTAATTGGGGGTGGTTCGGAGCAGTTCTTC	CASSLIGGGSEQFF
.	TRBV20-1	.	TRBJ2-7	TGCAGTGCTATTATGGACGAGCAGTACTTC	CSAIMDEQYF
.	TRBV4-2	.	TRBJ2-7	TGTGCCAGCAGCCAAGATCCCTACTCCGCTAGCATGGACGAGCAGTACTTC	CASSQDPYSASMDEQYF
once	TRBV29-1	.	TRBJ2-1	TGCAGCGTTGAAGGAGGCAGAGGTTCCTACAATGAGCAGTTCTTC	CSVEGGRGSYNEQFF
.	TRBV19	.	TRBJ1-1	TGTGCCAGTAGTATCTATCAAGGAATGAACACTGAAGCTTTCTTT	CASSIYQGMNTEAFF
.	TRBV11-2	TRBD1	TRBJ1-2	TGTGCCAGCAGCTTTGAACAGGGGGCTTATGATGGCTACACCTTC	CASSFEQGAYDGYTF